The following is a T cell receptor beta chain sequence with its context. The antigen this receptor binds is unknown. Per-nucleotide qualities are absent, and no much larger clonotype sits a single base away. This specimen comes from a study of shared clonotypes between healthy human individuals (TCRdb year 2020). In the study overall: Two women and a few men aged 18 to 49 years were included in the cohort. For each donor, CD4 naive and CD4 memory were each given three plates, CD8 naive was given two plates, and CD8 memory was given one plate. Blood TCR repertoires of five healthy adults were deeply sequenced to estimate repertoire size and the extent of clonotype sharing between individuals. To increase sequencing depth and limit assay-specific biases, different laboratories used diverse techniques to prepare libraries and sequence TCR repertoires. Leukapheresis yielded between about 0.9 and 9.5 billion PBMCs per donor. Overall results and qualifications from the work: The genetic and exposure-history diversity represented was limited by the small number of donors. Pairwise subsampling indicated that sequencing depth was expected to affect the degree of clonotype sharing among donors. Even with the large sequencing depth, rarefaction of the sorted-subset datasets indicated that sequencing was incomplete. Higher generation probabilities were observed for clonotypes shared by all four sorted-subset donors than for non-shared clonotypes. Sharing across a handful of donors was observed for about 5% of naive CD4, around 3.5% of naive CD8, about 2.3% of memory CD4, and about 0.38% of memory CD8 clonotypes. Sampling was restricted to blood, and TCR repertoires in tissues likely differ from the TCR repertoires found in blood. Naive subsets generally had larger estimated clonotype richness than memory subsets.

Using the deep immunoSEQ assay, multiplex PCR amplified TCR CDR3 regions from genomic DNA. Extracted genomic DNA from each cell subset was distributed evenly across all wells of several immunoSEQ 96-well plates, and each plate was treated as a replicate. For sorted subsets, around 0.2 ug genomic DNA, equal to tens of thousands of T cell genomes, was loaded into each replicate PCR. Purified libraries were measured with a Qubit 3.0 fluorometer, size-checked on a Bioanalyzer 2100, and measured again with the KAPA Library Quantification kit. A separate single-read 150-cycle Illumina NextSeq 550 flow cell was used to sequence each immunoSEQ 96-well plate. In the authors' own workflow: The immunoSEQ output contained only junctional sequences without quality scores, so filtering could not match that applied to full-length reads. To assign V/J genes and CDR3, sequences were annotated against IMGT germline references using PyIR, a Python wrapper for IgBLAST v1.9. Reads were filtered out if the reads had weak V/J assignments (E-value above 1e-6), no CDR3, stop codons, out-of-frame junctions, or ambiguous translated residues. V3J clonotypes were defined by identical inferred V gene, J gene, and CDR3 amino acid sequence. The percentage overlap between two repertoires was calculated by dividing the number of shared unique clonotypes by the size of the smaller repertoire. Repertoire richness was assessed with RTK rarefaction, the Chao1 estimator, and Recon v2.1 estimates of unobserved clonotypes. OLGA was used to compute generation probabilities for all TCRbeta clonotypes that the gDNA method yielded from a handful of donors. TCRdb obtained this table from immuneACCESS and retained in-frame rearrangements with V and J assigned. These tables miss some clones; where compared with another copy, unresolved V genes account for less than half of the shortfall, and the remainder is unexplained. V, J and clone size were drawn from that table, and D and trimming were deduced from the DNA. Within this sample are about 710,000 clones, with approximately 77% of them counted one time only. The ten largest clones take up about 1.8% of the sample.

The donors were healthy, HIV-negative adults with no recently reported acute infections or vaccinations. Every donor was a Caucasian adult residing in Nashville, Tennessee, USA. CD4+ T cells were enriched through magnetic negative selection, after which naive cells were positively selected on CD45RA and the remaining negative fraction served as the memory subset. After blood collection by leukapheresis, PBMCs were isolated using Ficoll-Histopaque density gradient centrifugation and then cryopreserved in the vapor phase of liquid nitrogen. Analytical flow cytometry was used to check the purity and quantity of every magnetically sorted T cell population. Each sorted fraction had its genomic DNA isolated and then quantified by UV absorbance on a Nanodrop 2000c. Specimen: memory CD4+ T cells sorted from blood. The cell subset or site label for this specimen denotes: CD45RA-negative fraction. The clonotype comes from a woman aged 25 to 39 in good health.

The DNA is as follows: TGTGCCAGCAGCACAGGCGGGGACAATCAGCCCCAGCATTTT. It encodes CASSTGGDNQPQHF. The V gene is TRBV28 and the J gene is TRBJ1-5; TRBD1 is perhaps the D gene, given 5 matching bases. Trimming at the junction amounts to 6 bases on V and 3 bases on J, and the germline ends lie 12 bases apart. According to the germline V gene, CDR1 reads MDHEN and CDR2 reads SYDVKM. The CDR3 spans 14 residues, from the cysteine through the phenylalanine. Of the read, only the CDR3 DNA is kept; its 42 bases are in frame from base 1.